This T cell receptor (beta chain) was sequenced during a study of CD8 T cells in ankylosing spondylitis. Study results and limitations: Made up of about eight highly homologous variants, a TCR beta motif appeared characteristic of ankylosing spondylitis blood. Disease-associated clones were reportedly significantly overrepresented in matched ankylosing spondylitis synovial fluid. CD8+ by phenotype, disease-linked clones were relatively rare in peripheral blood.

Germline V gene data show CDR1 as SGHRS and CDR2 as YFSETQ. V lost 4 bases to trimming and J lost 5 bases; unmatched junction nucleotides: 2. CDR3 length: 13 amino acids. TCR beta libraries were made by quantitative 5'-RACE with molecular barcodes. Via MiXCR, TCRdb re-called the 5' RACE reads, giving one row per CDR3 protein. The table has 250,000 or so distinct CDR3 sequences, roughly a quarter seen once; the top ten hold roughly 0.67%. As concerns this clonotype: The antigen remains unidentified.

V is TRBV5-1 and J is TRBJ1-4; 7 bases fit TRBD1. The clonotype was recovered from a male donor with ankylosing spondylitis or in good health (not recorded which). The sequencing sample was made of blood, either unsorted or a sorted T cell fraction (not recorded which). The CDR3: CASSLGQNEKLFF. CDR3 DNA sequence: TGCGCCAGCAGCCTGGGACAGAATGAAAAACTGTTTTTT.